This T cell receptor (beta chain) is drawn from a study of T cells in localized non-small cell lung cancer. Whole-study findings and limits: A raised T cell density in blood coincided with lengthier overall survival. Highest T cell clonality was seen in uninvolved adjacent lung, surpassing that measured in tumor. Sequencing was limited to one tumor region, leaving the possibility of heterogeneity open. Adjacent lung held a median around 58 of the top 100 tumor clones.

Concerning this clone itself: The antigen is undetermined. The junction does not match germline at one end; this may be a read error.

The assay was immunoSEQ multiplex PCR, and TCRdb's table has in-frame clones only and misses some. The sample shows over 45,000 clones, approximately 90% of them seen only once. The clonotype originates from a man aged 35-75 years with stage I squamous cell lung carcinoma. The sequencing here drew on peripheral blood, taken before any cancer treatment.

The DNA of the CDR3 is TGTGCCAGCACCGTAGGGACTAGTGACAATGAGCAGTTCTTC. Its protein is CASTVGTSDNEQFF. This chain connects TRBV9 to TRBJ2-1, with 8 bases aligning to TRBD2. Germline-derived CDR1 and CDR2 are SGDLS and YYNGEE. The CDR3 has 14 residues.